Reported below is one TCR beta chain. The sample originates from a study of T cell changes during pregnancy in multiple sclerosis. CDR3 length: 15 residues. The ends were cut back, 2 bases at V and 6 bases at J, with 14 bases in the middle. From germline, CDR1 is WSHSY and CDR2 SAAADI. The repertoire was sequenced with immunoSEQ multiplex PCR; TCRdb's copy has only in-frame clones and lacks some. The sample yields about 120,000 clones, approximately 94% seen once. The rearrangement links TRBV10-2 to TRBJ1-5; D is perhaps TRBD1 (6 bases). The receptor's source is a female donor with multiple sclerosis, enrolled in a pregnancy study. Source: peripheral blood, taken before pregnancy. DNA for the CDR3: TGCGCCAGCAGTGAGGGTGGGCAGGGGCGTCAGCCCCAGCATTTT. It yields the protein CASSEGGQGRQPQHF.